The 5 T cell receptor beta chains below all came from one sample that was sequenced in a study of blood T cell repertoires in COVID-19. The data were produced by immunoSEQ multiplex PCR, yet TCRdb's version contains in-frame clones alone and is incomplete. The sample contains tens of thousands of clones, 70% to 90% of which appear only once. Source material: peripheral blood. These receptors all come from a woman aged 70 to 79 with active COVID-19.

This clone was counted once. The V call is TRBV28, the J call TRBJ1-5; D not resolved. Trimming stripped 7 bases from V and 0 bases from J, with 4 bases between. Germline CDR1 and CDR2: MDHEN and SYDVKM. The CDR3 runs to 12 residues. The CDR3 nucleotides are TGTGCCAGCACGGGTAGCAATCAGCCCCAGCATTTT. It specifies CASTGSNQPQHF.

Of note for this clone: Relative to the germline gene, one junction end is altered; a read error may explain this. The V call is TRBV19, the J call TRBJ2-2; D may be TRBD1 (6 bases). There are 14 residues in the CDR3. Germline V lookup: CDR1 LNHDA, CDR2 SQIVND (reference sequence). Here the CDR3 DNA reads TGTGCCAGTGCGCCAACAGGGAACGCCGGGGAGCTGTTTTTT. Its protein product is CASAPTGNAGELFF.

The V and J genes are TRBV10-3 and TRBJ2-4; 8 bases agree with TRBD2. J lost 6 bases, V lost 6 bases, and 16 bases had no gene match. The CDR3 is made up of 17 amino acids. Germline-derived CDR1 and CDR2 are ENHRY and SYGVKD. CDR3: CAIRSGGGAGLGNIQYF. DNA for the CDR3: TGTGCCATCAGGAGCGGGGGCGGAGCGGGATTGGGAAACATTCAGTACTTC.

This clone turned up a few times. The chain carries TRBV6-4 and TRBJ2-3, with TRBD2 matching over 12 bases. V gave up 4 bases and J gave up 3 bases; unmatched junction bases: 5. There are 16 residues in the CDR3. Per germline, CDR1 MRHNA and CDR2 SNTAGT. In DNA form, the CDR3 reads TGTGCCAGCAGTGGACTAGCGGGAGACGGGACAGATACGCAGTATTTT. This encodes CASSGLAGDGTDTQYF.

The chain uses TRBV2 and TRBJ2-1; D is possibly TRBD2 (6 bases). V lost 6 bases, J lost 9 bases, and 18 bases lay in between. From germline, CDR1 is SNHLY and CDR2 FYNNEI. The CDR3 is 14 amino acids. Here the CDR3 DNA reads TGTGCCAGCAGGGGCGGGACCCAACGTGGTGAGCAGTTCTTC. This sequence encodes CASRGGTQRGEQFF.